The present TCR beta chain was sequenced within a study of T cells in Graves' hyperthyroidism and ophthalmopathy. Overall study findings and caveats: Ophthalmopathy stood apart from stable hyperthyroidism in a 13 V-J model.

This CDR3 region has 16 residues. With V trimmed by 2 bases and J by 2 bases, 8 bases remained unmatched. Germline CDR1 MNHEY, CDR2 SVGAGI. This clonotype was detected a few times. Its antigen is not identified. Amplified TCR beta CDR3 regions derived from RNA transcripts. TCR CDR3 underwent first-round RT-PCR with the HTBI primer set. MiXCR, run by TCRdb on the multiplex PCR reads, gives a single entry per CDR3 protein. The data hold roughly 600,000 distinct CDR3 sequences, with 14% observed a single time. Fresh peripheral blood, 10 ml, yielded the PBMCs. The sequenced sample was blood. The clonotype comes from a woman aged 50 to 65 with Graves' ophthalmopathy. This chain uses TRBV6-5 with TRBJ2-7, with TRBD1 matching over 8 bases. The CDR3 is CASSYLGTGLTYEQYF. The DNA of the CDR3 is TGTGCCAGCAGTTACCTCGGGACAGGACTTACCTACGAGCAGTACTTC.